The 16 T cell receptor beta chains reported below all come from one sample, sequenced in a study of blood T cell repertoires in COVID-19 (TCRdb year 2020). Library prep was done by the immunoSEQ multiplex PCR assay. Imported from immuneACCESS, the table was reduced by TCRdb to in-frame sequences with V and J called. These copies leave out some clones; in studies compared against another copy, an unresolved V gene accounts for under half, and the cause of the remainder is not known. Present in this sample are roughly 250,000 clones, about 89% of which were seen just once. The top ten constitute 8.8% of the sample. The sequenced sample was PBMCs or T cells enriched from blood (not recorded which). The receptors here all came from a man aged 35-49 years who had recovered from COVID-19.

The chain is built from TRBV27 and TRBJ1-4; D is unresolved. Germline V gene lookup returns CDR1 MNHEY and CDR2 SMNVEV (reference sequence). CDR3 length: 15 residues. V dropped 5 bases and J dropped 4 bases, with 14 bases sitting between them. CDR3 DNA: TGTGCCAGCAGTCCGGACTCTGGGGTTAATGAAAAACTGTTTTTT. Amino acids: CASSPDSGVNEKLFF.

The chain uses TRBV29-1 and TRBJ2-3, with 15 bases that match TRBD2. Germline V lookup: CDR1 SQVTM, CDR2 ANQGSEA. CDR3 size: 18 residues. The V gene end was trimmed by 2 bases and the J gene end by 7 bases; junction bases not matched to a gene: 13. CDR3 residues: CSVETTRTSGRAANTQYF. As DNA, the CDR3 is TGCAGCGTTGAAACTACAAGGACTAGCGGGAGGGCCGCGAATACGCAGTATTTT.

The chain couples TRBV7-9 to TRBJ2-7; D call uncertain. The germline V gene encodes CDR1 SEHNR and CDR2 FQNEAQ (reference sequence). This CDR3 is 12 amino acids long. Trimming took 5 bases from V and 0 from J, leaving 5 bases between them. As DNA, the CDR3 is TGTGCCAGCAGCACAATCTCCTACGAGCAGTACTTC. It is translated as CASSTISYEQYF.

The chain has TRBV11-3 and TRBJ2-2, with 9 nucleotides matching TRBD1. Per germline, CDR1 SGHNT and CDR2 YENEEA. The CDR3 covers 20 residues. V gave up 0 bases and J gave up 1 base; unmatched junction bases: 12. The CDR3 bases are TGTGCCAGCAGCTTAGATCTCGGGTTTTTGGGACAGGGGAACACCGGGGAGCTGTTTTTT. As protein: CASSLDLGFLGQGNTGELFF.

This chain links TRBV2 with TRBJ1-4; TRBD1 agrees at 9 bases. Germline values: CDR1 SNHLY, CDR2 FYNNEI. CDR3 length equals 14 residues. V shed 6 bases, J shed 6 bases, and the junction held 5 bases outside the gene matches. DNA for the CDR3: TGTGCCAGCAGCCTACAGGGGGCAGATGAAAAACTGTTTTTT. This translates into CASSLQGADEKLFF.

The V and J genes are TRBV5-5 and TRBJ1-4, with D maybe TRBD1 (6 bases). Trimming took off 3 bases at V and 0 bases at J, with 9 bases between the two ends. The CDR3 consists of 15 residues. The V gene's germline CDR1 is SGHKS and CDR2 YYEKEE (reference sequence). CDR3 in amino acids: CASSSGQTTNEKLFF. CDR3 sequence (DNA): TGTGCCAGCAGCTCAGGACAGACAACTAATGAAAAACTGTTTTTT.

The chain recombines TRBV5-8 with TRBJ2-7; D unresolved. Trimming pared 1 base from V and 6 bases from J, leaving 11 bases between. The CDR3 covers 13 residues. Germline CDR1 reads SGHTS; CDR2 reads YDEGEE. CDR3 in amino acids: CASSLWFGGEQYF. In DNA form, the CDR3 reads TGTGCCAGCAGCTTGTGGTTTGGCGGCGAGCAGTACTTC. The complete variable domain, with remaining parts taken from reference TRBV5-8 and TRBJ2-7, reads EAGVTQSPTHLIKTRGQQATLRCSPISGHTSVYWYQQALGLGLQFLLWYDEGEERNRGNFPPRFSGRQFPNYSSELNVNALELEDSALYLCASSLWFGGEQYFGPGTRLTVT.

The chain joins TRBV27 to TRBJ2-1, with D tentatively TRBD2 (5 bases). Between the trimmed V and J ends, which lost 6 bases and 7 bases, there was a span of 19 bases. This CDR3 region has 15 residues. CDR1 MNHEY and CDR2 SMNVEV come from the germline V gene (reference sequence). CDR3 nucleotide sequence: TGTGCCAGCAGGGTGGGGAGCCAACCGGGGAATGAGCAGTTCTTC. Translating it yields CASRVGSQPGNEQFF.

This chain connects TRBV11-3 to TRBJ2-7, with 8 bases identical to TRBD1. Germline CDR1 is SGHNT and CDR2 is YENEEA. V dropped 1 base and J dropped 4; count of bases not matched to a gene: 15. This CDR3 is built from 18 residues. CDR3 in DNA: TGTGCCAGCAGCTTAGGCGGACAGGGTAGAATGGAGGTTTACGAGCAGTACTTC. Its protein is CASSLGGQGRMEVYEQYF.

V usage is TRBV18 and J usage is TRBJ1-5, with D unresolved. The V end lost 6 bases, the J end lost 8 bases, and 17 bases lay between the germline ends. The CDR3 runs 14 residues. Looked up from germline, CDR1 is KGHSH and CDR2 is LQKENI. The chain's CDR3 is CASSPSPEAEPQHF. CDR3 sequence (DNA): TGTGCCAGCTCCCCCTCCCCGGAGGCGGAGCCCCAGCATTTT. Complete variable domain (other parts from reference TRBV18 and TRBJ1-5): NAGVMQNPRHLVRRRGQEARLRCSPMKGHSHVYWYRQLPEEGLKFMVYLQKENIIDESGMPKERFSAEFPKEGPSILRIQQVVRGDSAAYFCASSPSPEAEPQHFGDGTRLSIL.

The CDR3 is CASSLGTSGRGNTGELFF. CDR3 sequence (DNA): TGTGCCAGCAGTCTAGGGACTAGCGGGAGAGGGAACACCGGGGAGCTGTTTTTT. V is TRBV11-2 and J is TRBJ2-2; 14 bases line up with TRBD2. The CDR3 totals 18 residues. V lost 6 bases and J lost 1; bases outside the gene matches: 7. Germline assignment: CDR1 SGHAT and CDR2 FQNNGV.

The V call is TRBV11-1, the J call TRBJ2-5, with TRBD1 identical over 8 bases. Germline assignment: CDR1 SGHAT and CDR2 FQDESV (reference sequence). The CDR3 contains 16 residues. V was pared by 2 bases and J by 5 bases, with 10 bases of the junction left unmatched. For the CDR3, the DNA is TGTGCCAGCAGCTTACTTGGGGCAGGGGGCGCGGAGACCCAGTACTTC. Translated: CASSLLGAGGAETQYF.

This rearrangement joins TRBV6-2 or TRBV6-3 to TRBJ2-7, with 8 bases matching TRBD1. This CDR3 contains 15 residues. Germline V lookup: CDR1 MNHEY, CDR2 SVGEGT. The junction had 8 bases not matched to a gene; V was cut back by 5 bases and J by 2 bases. Written as DNA, the CDR3 is TGTGCCAGCAGTCCCGAGTGGGACAGGCCCTACGAGCAGTACTTC. It encodes CASSPEWDRPYEQYF.

The chain recombines TRBV12-3 or TRBV12-4 with TRBJ2-2; D may be TRBD2 (5 bases). Trimming pared 7 bases from V and 8 bases from J, leaving 8 bases between. The CDR3 extends over 11 amino acids. CDR3 in amino acids: CASTEGGELFF. In DNA form, the CDR3 reads TGTGCCAGCACCGAGGGAGGGGAGCTGTTTTTT.

A few counts support this clone. This rearrangement joins TRBV21-1 to TRBJ1-1. TRBV21-1 is shown as a pseudogene. There are 17 residues in the CDR3. The CDR3 DNA sequence: TGTGCCAGCAGCAAAGTGCCGGGGGTCGTCATGAACACTGAAGCTTTCTTT. It specifies CASSKVPGVVMNTEAFF.

This clone was seen once. The J gene is TRBJ1-2, the V gene TRBV10-3; D gene unclear. The CDR3 extends over 12 amino acids. Trimming removed 11 bases at V and 4 bases at J, with 14 bases between. The V gene's germline CDR1 is ENHRY and CDR2 SYGVKD. This chain's CDR3 is CAVHGLIYGYTF. The CDR3 bases are TGTGCCGTCCATGGGCTCATCTATGGCTACACCTTC.